This T cell receptor (beta chain) was obtained from a study of T cells in Graves' hyperthyroidism and ophthalmopathy. RNA transcripts served as the template for amplifying TCR beta CDR3 regions. Using the HTBI primer set, a first-round RT-PCR was run on the TCR CDR3. Using its own MiXCR run on the multiplex PCR reads, TCRdb lists one record per CDR3 protein. This sample has 37,000 or so distinct CDR3 sequences, with roughly half found just once. Findings and caveats of the study: Ophthalmopathy was distinguished from stable hyperthyroidism by 13 V-J signatures.

This CDR3 contains 14 residues. Germline V lookup: CDR1 DFQATT, CDR2 SNEGSKA (reference sequence). The V end lost 1 base, the J end lost 5 bases, and 12 bases lay between the germline ends. About this clonotype itself: Its antigen remains unidentified.

The chain couples TRBV20-1 to TRBJ2-1; possible D gene TRBD1, 6 bases. The sample taken for sequencing was blood. The clonotype was recovered from a man aged 40-49 years with Graves' ophthalmopathy. CDR3 loop: CSARASGTNNEQFF. The CDR3 nucleotides are TGCAGTGCTAGAGCCTCCGGGACAAACAATGAGCAGTTCTTC.